Below are 32 T cell receptor beta chains sequenced from a single sample in a study of T cell responses to AZD1222 COVID-19 vaccine. Some clones are missing from TCRdb's copy, which holds only in-frame ones; the method was immunoSEQ multiplex PCR. The profile covers about 140,000 clones, with around 89% appearing a single time and roughly 1.7% taken by the ten largest. The sample was peripheral blood, taken on day 0 of AZD1222 vaccination. Receptors were obtained from an adult in good health.

DNA of the CDR3: TGTGCCAGCAGTGATTGGACAGTGGATGCGCCCCAGCATTTT. It is translated as CASSDWTVDAPQHF. The chain couples TRBV6-1 to TRBJ1-5; possible D gene TRBD1, 6 bases. The CDR3 consists of 14 residues. In germline, CDR1 is MNHNS, CDR2 SASEGT. Deletions cut 3 bases from V and 9 bases from J, with 15 bases between.

The chain is built from TRBV7-3 and TRBJ2-2, with no clear D. Between the trimmed V and J ends, which lost 5 bases and 7 bases, there was a span of 11 bases. CDR1 is SGHTA and CDR2 is FQGTGA in the germline V gene. The CDR3 is 13 amino acids. The CDR3 DNA reads TGTGCCAGCAGCCCCCCCGCAAGCGGGGAGCTGTTTTTT. Its protein product is CASSPPASGELFF.

The chain recombines TRBV6-5 with TRBJ1-5; the D is unclear. The CDR3 runs 15 residues. V dropped 0 bases and J dropped 1 base, with 7 bases sitting between them. Germline CDR1 is MNHEY and CDR2 is SVGAGI. CDR3 coding DNA: TGTGCCAGCAGTTACTCCCCGGGGAGCAATCAGCCCCAGCATTTT. Protein product: CASSYSPGSNQPQHF.

DNA for the CDR3: TGTGCCAGCAGGACGAGATTAGCTAACTATGGCTACACCTTC. Residues: CASRTRLANYGYTF. The V gene is TRBV28, the J gene TRBJ1-2, with no clear D. This CDR3 comprises 14 residues. The germline V and J ends were trimmed by 6 bases and 0 bases, with 11 bases remaining between them. The germline CDR1 and CDR2 sequences are MDHEN and SYDVKM.

This clone was seen just once. V is TRBV5-1 and J is TRBJ1-4; D perhaps matches TRBD1 (6 bases). Germline V gene data show CDR1 as SGHRS and CDR2 as YFSETQ. V lost 4 bases, J lost 7 bases, and 17 bases lay in between. This CDR3 spans 15 amino acids. Written as DNA, the CDR3 is TGCGCCAGCAGCGGAAAACAGGGCGCGACTGAAAAACTGTTTTTT. This codes for CASSGKQGATEKLFF.

This clone showed up just once. The V and J genes are TRBV7-9 and TRBJ2-1, with 8 nucleotides matching TRBD1. CDR1 and CDR2 (germline): SEHNR, FQNEAQ (reference sequence). CDR3 size: 13 residues. Losses at the gene ends were 4 bases for V and 9 bases for J; bases not matched to a gene: 5. The CDR3 protein is CASSSTGGREQFF. The CDR3 region has the DNA TGTGCCAGCAGCTCAACAGGGGGTCGTGAGCAGTTCTTC.

The gene calls are TRBV30 and TRBJ1-6; weak D call: TRBD1 (5 bases). The V gene lost 0 bases and the J gene lost 10 bases, with 10 bases spanning the gap. From germline, CDR1 is GTSNPN and CDR2 SVGIG (reference sequence). This CDR3 region has 13 residues. The CDR3 region is CAWSVRWGSPLHF. Here the CDR3 DNA reads TGTGCCTGGAGTGTCCGGTGGGGGTCACCCCTCCACTTT.

The chain has TRBV18 and TRBJ2-1; 10 positions agree with TRBD2. The CDR3 extends over 16 amino acids. Looked up from germline, CDR1 is KGHSH and CDR2 is LQKENI. The ends lost 2 bases at V and 6 bases at J; junction bases unmatched: 7. CDR3: CASSPFVRTSGNEQFF. CDR3 bases: TGTGCCAGCTCACCATTTGTTAGGACTAGCGGCAATGAGCAGTTCTTC.

The chain uses TRBV5-6 and TRBJ2-7; 8 bases are a match to TRBD1. The CDR3 loop spans 15 amino acids. Germline V gene sequence: CDR1 SGHDT, CDR2 YYEEEE. The junction had 11 bases not matched to a gene; V was cut back by 4 bases and J by 5 bases. The CDR3: CASSTDRAPRHEQYF. The CDR3 DNA is TGTGCCAGCAGCACGGACAGGGCCCCGCGCCACGAGCAGTACTTC. Drawing the rest from reference TRBV5-6 and TRBJ2-7, the complete variable domain is DAGVTQSPTHLIKTRGQQVTLRCSPKSGHDTVSWYQQALGQGPQFIFQYYEEEERQRGNFPDRFSGHQFPNYSSELNVNALLLGDSALYLCASSTDRAPRHEQYFGPGTRLTVT.

The CDR3 sequence: CASSQIRDHLYGYTF. The CDR3 DNA follows: TGCGCCAGCAGCCAAATCCGGGATCATCTCTATGGCTACACCTTC. The V call is TRBV4-1, the J call TRBJ1-2; no clear D. V lost 2 bases and J 4 bases, leaving 14 bases between the germline ends. The CDR3 has 15 residues. Germline loops: CDR1 MGHRA, CDR2 YSYEKL.

V is TRBV9 and J is TRBJ2-2; 9 nucleotides align to TRBD2. CDR1 is SGDLS, CDR2 YYNGEE, per germline. The CDR3 loop spans 17 amino acids. Trimming at V came to 0 bases and at J to 1 base, leaving 4 bases not matched to a gene. The DNA for the CDR3 is TGTGCCAGCAGCGTAGAGGCGACTAGCGGGAACACCGGGGAGCTGTTTTTT. Protein sequence: CASSVEATSGNTGELFF.

The chain links TRBV5-8 to TRBJ2-7, with a weak D call TRBD2 (5 bases). Germline CDR1 is SGHTS and CDR2 is YDEGEE. V lost 3 bases and J lost 5, with 9 bases in between. This CDR3 comprises 12 residues. The CDR3, as DNA: TGTGCCAGCAGCTCGGGATGGGACGAGCAGTACTTC. This gives the protein CASSSGWDEQYF.

This rearrangement joins TRBV30 to TRBJ2-7; D remains ambiguous. Trimming stripped 0 bases from V and 5 bases from J, with 11 bases between. Germline CDR1 is GTSNPN and CDR2 is SVGIG (reference sequence). The CDR3 totals 13 residues. CDR3 loop: CAWSVDRRNEQYF. In DNA, the CDR3 is TGTGCCTGGAGTGTAGACCGAAGAAACGAGCAGTACTTC. The full variable domain, completed using reference TRBV30 and TRBJ2-7, is SQTIHQWPATLVQPVGSPLSLECTVEGTSNPNLYWYRQAAGRGLQLLFYSVGIGQISSEVPQNLSASRPQDRQFILSSKKLLLSDSGFYLCAWSVDRRNEQYFGPGTRLTVT.

CDR3 loop: CASRMTSGNYNEQFF. The CDR3 coding sequence is TGTGCCAGCAGGATGACTAGCGGGAACTACAATGAGCAGTTCTTC. The chain uses TRBV28 and TRBJ2-1; TRBD2 matches 11 bases. The V and J ends lost 6 bases and 3 bases, in that order; junction bases with no gene match: 4. This CDR3 comprises 15 residues. Germline loops: CDR1 MDHEN, CDR2 SYDVKM.

J is TRBJ1-3 and V is TRBV14; unclear D gene. Germline CDR1 reads SGHDN; CDR2 reads FVKESK. The CDR3 totals 13 residues. The V end lost 0 bases, the J end lost 3 bases, and 3 bases lay between the germline ends. The CDR3 DNA reads TGTGCCAGCAGCCAAGACCGTGGAAACACCATATATTTT. This sequence encodes CASSQDRGNTIYF. The full variable domain, with the rest looked up from reference TRBV14 and TRBJ1-3, is EAGVTQFPSHSVIEKGQTVTLRCDPISGHDNLYWYRRVMGKEIKFLLHFVKESKQDESGMPNNRFLAERTGGTYSTLKVQPAELEDSGVYFCASSQDRGNTIYFGEGSWLTVV.

CDR3 in amino acids: CASSQETRGFYEQYF. In DNA, the CDR3 is TGCGCCAGCAGCCAAGAGACTCGGGGGTTTTACGAGCAGTACTTC. This rearrangement joins TRBV4-1 to TRBJ2-7; D possibly corresponds to TRBD2 (6 bases). Germline V lookup: CDR1 MGHRA, CDR2 YSYEKL. V lost 0 bases, J lost 4 bases, and 13 bases lay in between. CDR3 size: 15 residues.

V usage is TRBV6-1 and J usage is TRBJ2-1, with TRBD2 matching over 11 bases. The V gene's germline CDR1 is MNHNS and CDR2 SASEGT. The CDR3 is made up of 17 amino acids. With 3 bases clipped from V and 7 bases from J, the junction kept 11 bases outside the gene matches. Written as DNA, the CDR3 is TGTGCCAGCAGTGATAGCGGGAGGGGGAGGATATCAAATGAGCAGTTCTTC. Translated, it gives CASSDSGRGRISNEQFF.

The gene calls are TRBV7-8 and TRBJ2-7; possible D gene TRBD1, 5 bases. There are 15 residues in the CDR3. Germline V lookup: CDR1 SGHVS, CDR2 FQNEAQ. The V gene lost 0 bases and the J gene lost 4 bases, with 13 bases spanning the gap. For the CDR3, the DNA is TGTGCCAGCAGCTTAGCGTTAAGACAGCTTTACGAGCAGTACTTC. Encoded protein: CASSLALRQLYEQYF.

The J gene is TRBJ1-2, the V gene TRBV21-1. TRBV21-1 is designated a pseudogene. The CDR3 contains 17 residues. CDR3 sequence reads: CASSNLRSGTANYGYTF. Here the CDR3 DNA reads TGTGCCAGCAGCAATTTGCGTTCAGGGACGGCTAACTATGGCTACACCTTC.

The CDR3 coding sequence is TGTGCCAGCAGGCGGGAGGGCTATGGCTACACCTTC. Its translation is CASRREGYGYTF. The rearrangement uses TRBV7-9 and TRBJ1-2; unclear D gene. The CDR3 sequence is 12 residues long. V was cut by 6 bases and J by 4 bases, with 9 bases left in between. From germline, CDR1 is SEHNR and CDR2 FQNEAQ (reference sequence).

This chain connects TRBV12-3 or TRBV12-4 to TRBJ1-5, with no clear D. This CDR3 region has 13 residues. Trimming shortened V by 3 bases and J by 7 bases, and 10 bases separated the two germline ends. DNA for the CDR3: TGTGCCAGCAGTTTTCGTCGGGAACAGCCCCAGCATTTT. It is translated as CASSFRREQPQHF.

This clone came up a few times. CDR3 DNA: TGTGCCAGCAGTACGGCAACCTCGCATCAGCCCCAGCATTTT. Amino acid sequence: CASSTATSHQPQHF. The chain links TRBV28 to TRBJ1-5; D remains ambiguous. Trimming cost V 5 bases and J 5 bases, with 13 bases left between them. The CDR3 consists of 14 residues. The germline V gene has CDR1 MDHEN and CDR2 SYDVKM.

The chain has TRBV20-1 and TRBJ1-3; 9 bases are a match to TRBD1. The germline V gene has CDR1 DFQATT and CDR2 SNEGSKA (reference sequence). With 3 bases clipped from V and 7 bases from J, the junction kept 1 base outside the gene matches. This CDR3 has 12 residues. The CDR3 DNA reads as TGCAGTGCTAGTGGACAGGGGAACACCATATATTTT. Translating it yields CSASGQGNTIYF.

The rearrangement joins TRBV2 to TRBJ1-4; maybe TRBD1 (6 bases). The CDR3 covers 13 residues. V was trimmed by 4 bases and J by 4 bases, leaving 7 bases between them. The germline CDR1 and CDR2 sequences are SNHLY and FYNNEI. CDR3 coding DNA: TGTGCCAGCAGTGGGGACAATAATGAAAAACTGTTTTTT. Protein: CASSGDNNEKLFF.

The CDR3 sequence: CASSLSDRFANEQYF. DNA of the CDR3: TGTGCCAGCAGTTTATCTGACAGGTTCGCTAACGAGCAGTACTTC. The gene calls are TRBV27 and TRBJ2-7; D may be TRBD1 (6 bases). Germline CDR1 MNHEY, CDR2 SMNVEV (reference sequence). The CDR3 totals 15 residues. V shed 0 bases and J shed 5 bases, with 14 bases lying between them.

The V gene is TRBV18, the J gene TRBJ2-7, with D unclear. Between the trimmed V and J ends, which lost 0 bases and 3 bases, there was a span of 12 bases. CDR1 and CDR2 from the germline V gene are KGHSH and LQKENI. CDR3 length: 15 residues. CDR3 loop: CASSPPKSPNYEQYF. CDR3 DNA sequence: TGTGCCAGCTCACCACCGAAGAGTCCAAACTACGAGCAGTACTTC.

This sequence joins TRBV5-1 and TRBJ1-1; the match to TRBD1 covers 8 bases. Germline V gene lookup returns CDR1 SGHRS and CDR2 YFSETQ. Germline trimming cut 5 bases from V and 0 bases from J; bases unmatched to any gene: 6. CDR3 length: 15 residues. The CDR3 DNA reads as TGCGCCAGCAGTACCCAGGGGGCCATGAACACTGAAGCTTTCTTT. Translated: CASSTQGAMNTEAFF.

This chain joins TRBV7-9 and TRBJ2-1, with D perhaps matching TRBD1 or TRBD2 (6 bases each). Germline V lookup: CDR1 SEHNR, CDR2 FQNEAQ (reference sequence). The CDR3 is 15 amino acids. CDR3 sequence (DNA): TGTGCTCTGTGGTCGGGGGCCCACTCCTACAATGAGCAGTTCTTC. This sequence encodes CALWSGAHSYNEQFF.

CDR3 coding DNA: TGCGCCAGCAGCTCGGGAAACAGTATACGCGAGCAGTACTTC. This gives the protein CASSSGNSIREQYF. The chain combines TRBV5-1 with TRBJ2-7; D is possibly TRBD2 (5 bases). CDR1 is SGHRS and CDR2 is YFSETQ in the germline V gene. The CDR3 contains 14 residues. The germline V and J ends were trimmed by 3 bases and 6 bases, with 16 bases remaining between them.

The rearrangement uses TRBV19 and TRBJ2-5, with 7 bases fitting TRBD2. With V trimmed by 6 bases and J by 5 bases, 15 bases remained unmatched. The CDR3 has 16 amino acids. Per the germline V gene, CDR1 is LNHDA and CDR2 is SQIVND (reference sequence). This CDR3 is CASRDGAAGRGETQYF. The CDR3 nucleotides are TGTGCCAGTAGGGACGGGGCAGCGGGACGGGGCGAGACCCAGTACTTC.

The gene calls are TRBV5-4 and TRBJ1-1, with a possible D match to TRBD1 (5 bases). The CDR3 runs 13 residues. V was pared by 4 bases and J by 3 bases, with 10 bases between. CDR1 is SGHNT and CDR2 is YYREEE in the germline V gene (reference sequence). The DNA for the CDR3 is TGTGCCAGCAGCCGAGGGGTTGACACTGAAGCTTTCTTT. Encoded protein: CASSRGVDTEAFF.

This chain connects TRBV4-1 to TRBJ1-3; a possible D gene is TRBD1 (5 bases). The CDR3 has 17 residues. The ends were cut back, 3 bases at V and 0 bases at J, with 15 bases in the middle. Germline assignment: CDR1 MGHRA and CDR2 YSYEKL. This CDR3 reads CASSQSRAAISGNTIYF. The CDR3, as DNA: TGCGCCAGCAGCCAGAGCAGGGCCGCAATCTCTGGAAACACCATATATTTT.